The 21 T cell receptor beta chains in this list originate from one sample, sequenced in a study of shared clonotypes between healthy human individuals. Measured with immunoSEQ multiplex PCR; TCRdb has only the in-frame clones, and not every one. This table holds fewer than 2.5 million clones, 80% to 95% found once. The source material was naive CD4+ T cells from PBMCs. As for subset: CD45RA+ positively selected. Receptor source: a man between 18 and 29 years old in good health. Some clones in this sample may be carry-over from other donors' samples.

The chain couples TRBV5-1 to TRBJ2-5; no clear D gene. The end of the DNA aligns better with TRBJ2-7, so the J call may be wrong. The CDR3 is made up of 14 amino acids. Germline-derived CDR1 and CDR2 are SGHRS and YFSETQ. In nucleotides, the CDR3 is TGCGCCAGCAGCCGCGTAGACGGAGCCTACGAGCAGTACTTC. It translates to CASSRVDGAYEQYF.

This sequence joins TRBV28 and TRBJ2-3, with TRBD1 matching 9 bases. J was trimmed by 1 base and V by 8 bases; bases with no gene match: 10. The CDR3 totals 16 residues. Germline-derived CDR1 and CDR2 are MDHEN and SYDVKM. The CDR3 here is CASSPTGGEGTDTQYF. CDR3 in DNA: TGTGCCAGCTCGCCTACAGGGGGCGAAGGCACAGATACGCAGTATTTT. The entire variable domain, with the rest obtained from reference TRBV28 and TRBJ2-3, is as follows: DVKVTQSSRYLVKRTGEKVFLECVQDMDHENMFWYRQDPGLGLRLIYFSYDVKMKEKGDIPEGYSVSREKKERFSLILESASTNQTSMYLCASSPTGGEGTDTQYFGPGTRLTVL.

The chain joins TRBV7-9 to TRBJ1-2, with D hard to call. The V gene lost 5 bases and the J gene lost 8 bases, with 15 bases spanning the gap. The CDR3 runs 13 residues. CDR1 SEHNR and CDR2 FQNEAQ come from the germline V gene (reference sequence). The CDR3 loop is CASSRQSLGGYTF. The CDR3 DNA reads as TGTGCCAGCAGCCGACAATCCCTTGGGGGCTACACCTTC.

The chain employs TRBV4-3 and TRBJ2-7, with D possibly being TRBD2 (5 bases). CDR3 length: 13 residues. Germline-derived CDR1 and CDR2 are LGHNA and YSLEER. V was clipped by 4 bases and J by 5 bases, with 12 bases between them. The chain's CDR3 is CASSPTAGDEQYF. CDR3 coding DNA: TGCGCCAGCAGCCCAACGGCCGGGGACGAGCAGTACTTC.

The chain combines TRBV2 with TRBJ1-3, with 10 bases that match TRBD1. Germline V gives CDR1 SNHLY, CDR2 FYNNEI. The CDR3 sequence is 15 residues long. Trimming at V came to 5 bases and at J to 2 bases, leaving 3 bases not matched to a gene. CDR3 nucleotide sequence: TGTGCCAGCAGTCGGGACAGGGGAACTGGAAACACCATATATTTT. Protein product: CASSRDRGTGNTIYF.

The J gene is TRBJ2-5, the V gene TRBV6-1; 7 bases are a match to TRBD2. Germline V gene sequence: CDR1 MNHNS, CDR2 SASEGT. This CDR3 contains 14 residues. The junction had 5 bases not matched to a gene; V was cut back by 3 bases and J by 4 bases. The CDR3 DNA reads TGTGCCAGCAGTGAGGGCGGGAGCAGAGAGACCCAGTACTTC. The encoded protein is CASSEGGSRETQYF.

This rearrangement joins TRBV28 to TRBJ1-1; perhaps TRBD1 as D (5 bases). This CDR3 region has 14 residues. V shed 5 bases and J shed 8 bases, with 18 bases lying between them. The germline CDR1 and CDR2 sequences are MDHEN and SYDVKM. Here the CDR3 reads CASSPGGVISEAFF. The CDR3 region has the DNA TGTGCCAGCAGTCCCGGGGGGGTCATATCCGAAGCTTTCTTT.

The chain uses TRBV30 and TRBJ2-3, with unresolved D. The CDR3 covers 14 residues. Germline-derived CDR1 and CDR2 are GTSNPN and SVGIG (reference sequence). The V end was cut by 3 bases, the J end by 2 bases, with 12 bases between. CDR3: CAWRPFQVTDTQYF. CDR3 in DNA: TGTGCCTGGAGACCCTTCCAAGTCACAGATACGCAGTATTTT.

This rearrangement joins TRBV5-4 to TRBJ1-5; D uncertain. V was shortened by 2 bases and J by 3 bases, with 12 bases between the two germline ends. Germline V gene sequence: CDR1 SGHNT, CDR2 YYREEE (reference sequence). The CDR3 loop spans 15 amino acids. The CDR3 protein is CASSLSPRNNQPQHF. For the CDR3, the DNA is TGTGCCAGCAGCTTATCCCCCAGAAACAATCAGCCCCAGCATTTT.

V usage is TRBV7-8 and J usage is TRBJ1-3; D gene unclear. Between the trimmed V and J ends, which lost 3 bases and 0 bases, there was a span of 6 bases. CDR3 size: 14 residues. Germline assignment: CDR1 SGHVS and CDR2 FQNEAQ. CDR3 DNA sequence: TGTGCCAGCAGCTTTTTGAGCTCTGGAAACACCATATATTTT. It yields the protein CASSFLSSGNTIYF.

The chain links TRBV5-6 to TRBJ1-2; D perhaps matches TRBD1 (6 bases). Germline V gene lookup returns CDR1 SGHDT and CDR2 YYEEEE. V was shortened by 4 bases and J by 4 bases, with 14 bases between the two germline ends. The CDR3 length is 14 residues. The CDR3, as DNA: TGTGCCAGCAGCCGAGAGGACAGAGCCTATGGCTACACCTTC. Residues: CASSREDRAYGYTF.

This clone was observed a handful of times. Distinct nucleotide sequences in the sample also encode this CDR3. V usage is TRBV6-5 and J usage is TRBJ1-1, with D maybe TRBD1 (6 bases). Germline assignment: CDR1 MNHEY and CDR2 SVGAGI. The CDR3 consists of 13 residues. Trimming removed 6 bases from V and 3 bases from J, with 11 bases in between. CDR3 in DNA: TGTGCCAGCAGCCCAGGGGCGTACACTGAAGCTTTCTTT. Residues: CASSPGAYTEAFF.

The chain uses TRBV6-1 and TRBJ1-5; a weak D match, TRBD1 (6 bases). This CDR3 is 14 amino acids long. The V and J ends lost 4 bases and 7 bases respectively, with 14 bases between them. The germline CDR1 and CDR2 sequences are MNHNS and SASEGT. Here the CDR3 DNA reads TGTGCCAGCAGTGTACAGGGAAGAGGACAGCCCCAGCATTTT. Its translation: CASSVQGRGQPQHF.

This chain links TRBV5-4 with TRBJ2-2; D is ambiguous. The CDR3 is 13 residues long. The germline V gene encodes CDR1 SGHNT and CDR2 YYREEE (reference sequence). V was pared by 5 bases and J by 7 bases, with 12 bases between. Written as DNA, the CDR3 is TGTGCCAGCAGTCCTGGGCTGGGCGGGGAGCTGTTTTTT. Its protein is CASSPGLGGELFF.

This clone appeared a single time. The CDR3, as DNA: TGTGCCAGCAGTTTACGATGGCGGCCTGGAGCGAACACTGAAGCTTTCTTT. Its protein product is CASSLRWRPGANTEAFF. The J gene is TRBJ1-1, the V gene TRBV27; D is unresolved. Germline V gene sequence: CDR1 MNHEY, CDR2 SMNVEV (reference sequence). V gave up 2 bases and J gave up 1 base, with 17 bases separating them. The CDR3 extends over 17 amino acids.

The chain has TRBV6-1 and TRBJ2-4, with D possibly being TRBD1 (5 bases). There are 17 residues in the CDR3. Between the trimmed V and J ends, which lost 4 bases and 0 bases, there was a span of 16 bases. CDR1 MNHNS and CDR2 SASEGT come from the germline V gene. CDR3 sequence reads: CASSGFTGWPAKNIQYF. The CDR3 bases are TGTGCCAGCAGTGGATTCACAGGCTGGCCAGCCAAAAACATTCAGTACTTC.

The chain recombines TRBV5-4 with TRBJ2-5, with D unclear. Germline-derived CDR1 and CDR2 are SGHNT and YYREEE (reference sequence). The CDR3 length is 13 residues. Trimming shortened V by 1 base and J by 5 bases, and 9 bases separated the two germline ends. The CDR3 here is CASSLLGGETQYF. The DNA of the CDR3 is TGTGCCAGCAGCTTGTTGGGTGGGGAGACCCAGTACTTC.

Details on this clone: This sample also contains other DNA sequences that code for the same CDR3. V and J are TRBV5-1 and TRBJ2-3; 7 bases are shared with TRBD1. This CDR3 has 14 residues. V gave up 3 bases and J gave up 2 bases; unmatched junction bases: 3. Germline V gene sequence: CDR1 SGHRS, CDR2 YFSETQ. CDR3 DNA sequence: TGCGCCAGCAGCTCCGGACAGGACACAGATACGCAGTATTTT. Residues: CASSSGQDTDTQYF.

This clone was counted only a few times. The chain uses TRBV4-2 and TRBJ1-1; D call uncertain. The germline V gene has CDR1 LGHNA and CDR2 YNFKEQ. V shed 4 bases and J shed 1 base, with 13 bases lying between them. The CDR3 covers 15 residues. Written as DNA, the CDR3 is TGTGCCAGCAGCCCCCCCGGAACGGGGAACACTGAAGCTTTCTTT. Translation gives CASSPPGTGNTEAFF.

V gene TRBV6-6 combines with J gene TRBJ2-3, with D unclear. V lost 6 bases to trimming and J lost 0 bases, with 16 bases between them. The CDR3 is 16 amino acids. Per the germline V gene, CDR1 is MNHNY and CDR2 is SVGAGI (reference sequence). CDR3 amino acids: CASRDGPDRSTDTQYF. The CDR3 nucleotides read TGTGCCAGCAGGGATGGACCAGATCGAAGCACAGATACGCAGTATTTT.

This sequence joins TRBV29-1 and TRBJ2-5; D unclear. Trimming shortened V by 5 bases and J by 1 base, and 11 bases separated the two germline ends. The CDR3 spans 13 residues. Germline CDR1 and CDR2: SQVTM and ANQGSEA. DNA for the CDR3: TGCAGCGTTTTATTTAACATCCAAGAGACCCAGTACTTC. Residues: CSVLFNIQETQYF.